This note documents a single T cell receptor beta chain sequence. Its specific antigen is unknown. Within one base of it there is no much larger clone, and no base qualities were kept. This entry comes from a study of beta chain features in type 1 diabetes listed by TCRdb under 2018. For the study in its entirety: Mean age, gender distribution, total cell number and subset yield did not differ between patients and healthy donors. A total of roughly 100,000,000 sorted cells were examined across all samples, and the number of cells per subset was strongly correlated with RNA yield. In the study, recently diagnosed type 1 diabetes patients and matched healthy donors were compared on the TCRB repertoires of their sorted circulating CD4+ T cell subsets. Naive and central memory subsets were obtained from all 30 or so donors, but regulatory and stem cell-like memory subsets were isolated from only 8 patients and roughly eight healthy donors.

Each donor gave one peripheral blood draw, averaging approximately 0.12 L, which was collected into heparinised tubes. A BD FACSAria II was used to sort naive, central memory, regulatory and stem cell-like memory CD4+ T cells with a panel that included CD45RO, CCR7, CD25, CD127, CD95 and CD27. Purity was above 95% for every sorted population. PBMCs were isolated immediately by Lymphoprep density gradient centrifugation and stained directly without culture. Samples were stained and sorted in pairs, with one healthy donor and one patient per experiment, so that batch effects were minimized. CDR1 and CDR2, per the germline V gene, are SGHRS and YFSETQ. Trimming removed 5 bases from V and 6 bases from J; the gene matches leave 8 bases unexplained. The CDR3 sequence holds 15 residues, the cysteine and phenylalanine included. The only DNA kept is the CDR3, 45 bases in frame from the first base. The High Capacity cDNA Reverse Transcription Kit was used to reverse transcribe all of the isolated RNA, meaning that expressed TCRB transcripts were what got sequenced. Survey-depth immunoSEQ sequencing was performed on stem cell-like memory T cell samples, with an average of approximately 1 million total reads per sample. Sorted cells were lysed in RLT buffer, and RNA was extracted using DNase-treated RNeasy Micro or Mini kits according to cell number. Each cell subset was processed on its own to prevent cross-contamination, while patient and healthy donor samples were processed together. TCRB sequences were amplified from cDNA with the immunoSEQ multiplex PCR, producing 87-bp fragments spanning the CDR3 region. Amplicons were sequenced on the Illumina HiSeq platform. Under the source paper's analysis protocol: PCR bias was corrected computationally using synthetic template baselines, and reads within Hamming distance 2 were collapsed, with unmergeable singletons discarded. Reads were aligned to IMGT to assign V, D and J genes, CDR3 length, and insertions or deletions at six rearrangement sites. Clonotype counts were normalized to sorted cell number within each subset before computing true diversity and Gini coefficients with the tcR R package. The overlap coefficient, calculated on TCRB nucleotide sequences, was used to quantify repertoire sharing. The table comes from immuneACCESS by way of TCRdb, which keeps in-frame sequences with V and J called. Part of the clones is missing from these tables; in studies checked, under half for an unresolved V gene and the rest for unknown reasons. Clone size and V and J calls were adopted from that table, with D and trimming inferred from the DNA. The sample has approximately 58,000 clones on record, 55% to 70% of them singletons. Of the sample, under 0.3% falls within the top ten clones.

Results and caveats for the whole study, not just this receptor: HLA sub-analyses involved small numbers of individuals, so any influence of HLA type on TCRB rearrangement remained unresolved. Patients with type 1 diabetes made fewer insertions and deleted more nucleotides at VDJ recombination sites, implying thymic rearrangement abnormalities. Shorter templates might have been favored by PCR, but patient and control samples were amplified and corrected together, so both groups would have been affected equally by any skew. Because cDNA was sequenced instead of genomic DNA, highly expressing activated cells could be over-represented, though the groups showed no difference in activation or CD3 levels. Type 1 diabetes patients showed a moderate but significant shortening of TCRB CDR3 length in all four CD4+ subsets. Naive, central memory and regulatory TCRB repertoires appeared more similar among patients than among healthy donors.

Sequencing was done on a sample of stem cell memory CD4+ T cells from blood. What the cell subset or site label conveys for this sample: stem cell-like memory CD4+ T cells. The rearrangement combines TRBV5-1 with TRBJ2-5, with TRBD2 matching 12 junction bases. The source of this sequence is a woman aged 30 to 39 with type 1 diabetes. The CDR3 has the sequence CASRQIGLAGKTQYF. The sequenced DNA is TGCGCCAGCAGACAGATCGGACTAGCGGGAAAGACCCAGTACTTC.